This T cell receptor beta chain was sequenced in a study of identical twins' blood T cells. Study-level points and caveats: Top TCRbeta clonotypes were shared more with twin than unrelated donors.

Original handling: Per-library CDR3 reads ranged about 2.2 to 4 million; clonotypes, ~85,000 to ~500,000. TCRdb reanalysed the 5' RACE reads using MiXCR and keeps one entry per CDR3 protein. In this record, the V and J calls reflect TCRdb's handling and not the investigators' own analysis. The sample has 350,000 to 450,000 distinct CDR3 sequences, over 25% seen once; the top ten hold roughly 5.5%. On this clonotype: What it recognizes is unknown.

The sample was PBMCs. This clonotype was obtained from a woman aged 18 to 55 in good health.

CDR3 nucleotide sequence: TGTGCCAGCAGCTCTCCGGCATCTTACGAGCAGTACTTC. This codes for CASSSPASYEQYF. The rearrangement uses TRBV2 and TRBJ2-7; D gene uncertain. The CDR3 has 13 residues. Germline values: CDR1 SNHLY, CDR2 FYNNEI. Trimming shortened V by 6 bases and J by 4 bases, and 13 bases separated the two germline ends.